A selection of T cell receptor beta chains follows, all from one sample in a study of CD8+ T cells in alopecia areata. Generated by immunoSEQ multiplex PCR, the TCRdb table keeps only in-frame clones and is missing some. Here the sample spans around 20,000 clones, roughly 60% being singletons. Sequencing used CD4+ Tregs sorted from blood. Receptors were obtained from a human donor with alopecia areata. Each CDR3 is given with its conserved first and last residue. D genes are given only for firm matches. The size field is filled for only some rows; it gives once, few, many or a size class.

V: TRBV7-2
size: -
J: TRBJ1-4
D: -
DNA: TGTGCCAGCAGCTTAGTTTTTAGGGGGACTGAAAAACTGTTTTTT
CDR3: CASSLVFRGTEKLFF

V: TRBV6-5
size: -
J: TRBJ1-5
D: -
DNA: TGTGCCAGCAGCAGAGAGGCGACGGGGAGATCGCCCCAGCATTTT
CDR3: CASSREATGRSPQHF

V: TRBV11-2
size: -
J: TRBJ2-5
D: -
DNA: TGTGCCAGCACCCGGGGGGCTTTAAGGGAGACCCAGTACTTC
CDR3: CASTRGALRETQYF

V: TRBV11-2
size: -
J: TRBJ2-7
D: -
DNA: TGTGCCAGCAGCTTCGGGCGGGACTCCGAGCAGTACTTC
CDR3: CASSFGRDSEQYF

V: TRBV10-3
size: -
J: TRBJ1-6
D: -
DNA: TGTGCCATCAGTGTGGGACGGGAAAATTCACCCCTCCACTTT
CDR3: CAISVGRENSPLHF

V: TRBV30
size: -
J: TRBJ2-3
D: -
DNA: TGTGCCTGGAGTGTAAGGGGGGCTTCCACAGATACGCAGTATTTT
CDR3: CAWSVRGASTDTQYF

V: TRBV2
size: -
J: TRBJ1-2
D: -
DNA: TGTGCCAGCAGTTTGACAGGAGACTATGGCTACACCTTC
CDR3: CASSLTGDYGYTF

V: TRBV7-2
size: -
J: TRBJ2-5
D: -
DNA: TGTGCCAGCAGCTTGCCCGGACTAACTCTCGGGACCCAGTACTTC
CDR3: CASSLPGLTLGTQYF

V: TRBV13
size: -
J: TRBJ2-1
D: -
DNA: TGTGCCAGCAGCGATGACAATGAGCAGTTCTTC
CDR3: CASSDDNEQFF

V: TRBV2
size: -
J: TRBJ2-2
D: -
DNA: TGTGCCAGCAGTGAAAGTGGGACCGGGGAGCTGTTTTTT
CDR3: CASSESGTGELFF

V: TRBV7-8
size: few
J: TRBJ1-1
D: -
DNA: TGTGCCAGCAGCTTAAGGGGGGACACTGAAGCTTTCTTT
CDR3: CASSLRGDTEAFF

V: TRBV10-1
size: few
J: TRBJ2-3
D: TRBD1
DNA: TGCGCCAGCAGTCGGGACAGGGGGCGGTCAGATACGCAGTATTTT
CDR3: CASSRDRGRSDTQYF

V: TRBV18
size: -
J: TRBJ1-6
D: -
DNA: TGTGCCAGCTCATCCCTGGACAAGGGGGATTCACCCCTCCACTTT
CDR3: CASSSLDKGDSPLHF

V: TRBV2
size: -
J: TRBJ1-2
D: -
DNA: TGTGCCAGCAGTGAAGCTCGGGGAGGATATGGCTACACCTTC
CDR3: CASSEARGGYGYTF

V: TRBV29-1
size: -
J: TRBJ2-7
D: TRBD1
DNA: TGCAGCGTTGGGGACAGCTACGAGCAGTACTTC
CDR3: CSVGDSYEQYF

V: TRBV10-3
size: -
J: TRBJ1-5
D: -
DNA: TGTGCCACCGGGTGGGAAAATCAGCCCCAGCATTTT
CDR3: CATGWENQPQHF

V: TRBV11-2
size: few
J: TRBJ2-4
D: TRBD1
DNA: TGTGCCAGCAGCTCCAACAGGGGCAAAAACATTCAGTACTTC
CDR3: CASSSNRGKNIQYF

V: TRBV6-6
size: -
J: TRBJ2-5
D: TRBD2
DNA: TGTGCCAGCGGACTAGCGGGAGCAGTCCAAGAGACCCAGTACTTC
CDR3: CASGLAGAVQETQYF

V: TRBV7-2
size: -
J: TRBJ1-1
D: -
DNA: TGTGCCAGCAGCTCAATGGGGGGCATGAACACTGAAGCTTTCTTT
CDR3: CASSSMGGMNTEAFF

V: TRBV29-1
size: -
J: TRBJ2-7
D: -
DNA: TGCAGCGTCGGAGGGGGCCCTGGCTACGAGCAGTACTTC
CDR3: CSVGGGPGYEQYF

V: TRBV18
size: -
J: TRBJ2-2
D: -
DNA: TGTGCCAGCTCACCACCGTCGGCCGGGGAGCTGTTTTTT
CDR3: CASSPPSAGELFF

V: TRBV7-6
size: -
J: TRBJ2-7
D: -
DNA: TGTGCCAGCAGTCGTCTAGCGCAGGGAGCCTACGAGCAGTACTTC
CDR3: CASSRLAQGAYEQYF

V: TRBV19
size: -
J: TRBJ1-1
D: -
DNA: TGTGCCAGTAGTGAGGAGGACCAGGGGCCAGGGAGGACTGAAGCTTTCTTT
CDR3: CASSEEDQGPGRTEAFF

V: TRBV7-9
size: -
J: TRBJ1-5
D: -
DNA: TGTGCCAGCAGCTTAAAAGGCGTTAATCAGCCCCAGCATTTT
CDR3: CASSLKGVNQPQHF

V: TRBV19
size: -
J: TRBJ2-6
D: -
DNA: TGTGCCAGTAGACGTTCCCATTATACCTCTGGGGCCAACGTCCTGACTTTC
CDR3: CASRRSHYTSGANVLTF

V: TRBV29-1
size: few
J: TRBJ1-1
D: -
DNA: TGCAGCGACAAGCCGGGGACTGAAGCTTTCTTT
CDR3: CSDKPGTEAFF

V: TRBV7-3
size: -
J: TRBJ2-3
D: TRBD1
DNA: TGTGCCAGCAGCCTGGACAGGTCAGGGGATACGCAGTATTTT
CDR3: CASSLDRSGDTQYF

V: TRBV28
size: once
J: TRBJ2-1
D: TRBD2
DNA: TGTGCCAGCAGTTCTAGCGGGGACATATACAATGAGCAGTTCTTC
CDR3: CASSSSGDIYNEQFF

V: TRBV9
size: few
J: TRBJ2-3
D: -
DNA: TGTGCCAGCAGCGCATGGACAGCCCATACGCAGTATTTT
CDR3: CASSAWTAHTQYF

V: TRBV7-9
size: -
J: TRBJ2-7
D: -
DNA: TGTGCCAGCAGCTCCGATGTGGTCCCCTACGAGCAGTACTTC
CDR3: CASSSDVVPYEQYF

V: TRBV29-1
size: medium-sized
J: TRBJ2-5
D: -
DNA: TGCAGCGCGAACAGGGTGGGAGAGACCCAGTACTTC
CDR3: CSANRVGETQYF

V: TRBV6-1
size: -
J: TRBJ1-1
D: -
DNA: TGTGCCAGCAGTGAAGCAAACACACTGGAAGCTTTCTTT
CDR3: CASSEANTLEAFF

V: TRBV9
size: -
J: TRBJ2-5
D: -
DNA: TGTGCCAGCAGCGTGTTAGGGGGGGAGACCCAGTACTTC
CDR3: CASSVLGGETQYF

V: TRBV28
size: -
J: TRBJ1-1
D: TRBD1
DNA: TGTGCCAGCAGCAGTCCCGGGACAGGGCGCGCTGAAGCTTTCTTT
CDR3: CASSSPGTGRAEAFF

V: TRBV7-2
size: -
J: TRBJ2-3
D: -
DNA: TGTGCCAGCAGCTTAGGGGCGAGCCCCGGAGATACGCAGTATTTT
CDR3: CASSLGASPGDTQYF

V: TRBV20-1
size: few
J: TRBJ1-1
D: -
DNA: TGCAGTGCTAGTAGGAACACTGAAGCTTTCTTT
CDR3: CSASRNTEAFF

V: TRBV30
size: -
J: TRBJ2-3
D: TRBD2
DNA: TGTGCCTGGACTAGCGGGGGGGCAGATACGCAGTATTTT
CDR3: CAWTSGGADTQYF

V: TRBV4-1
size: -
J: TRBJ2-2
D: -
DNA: TGCGCCAGCAGCTTCGTGGGTGCCGGGGAGCTGTTTTTT
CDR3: CASSFVGAGELFF

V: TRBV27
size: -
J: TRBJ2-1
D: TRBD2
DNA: TGTGCCAGCTGCCCAATTGGCGGGGGTCAGTCCTACAATGAGCAGTTCTTC
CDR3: CASCPIGGGQSYNEQFF

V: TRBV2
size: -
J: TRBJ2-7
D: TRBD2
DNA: TGTGCCAGCAGTTCCCAGCGGGGGTCCTACGAGCAGTACTTC
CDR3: CASSSQRGSYEQYF

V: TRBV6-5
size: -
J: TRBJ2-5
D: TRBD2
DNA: TGTGCCACGACTAGCGTAACAGAGACCCAGTACTTC
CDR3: CATTSVTETQYF

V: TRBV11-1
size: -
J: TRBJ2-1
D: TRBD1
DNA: TGTGCCAGCAGCGCAAGGGACAGCTCCTACAATGAGCAGTTCTTC
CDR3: CASSARDSSYNEQFF

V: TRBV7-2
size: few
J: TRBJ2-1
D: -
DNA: TGTGCCAGCAGCAAGCGGTTATATGAGCAGTTCTTC
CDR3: CASSKRLYEQFF

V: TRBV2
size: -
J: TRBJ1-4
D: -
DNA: TGTGCCAGCAGTGTCGACGGGAGAAATGAAAAACTGTTTTTT
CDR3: CASSVDGRNEKLFF

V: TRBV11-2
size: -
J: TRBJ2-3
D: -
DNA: TGTGCCAGCAGTCTAGGGGCCGCTAGAGTCACAGATACGCAGTATTTT
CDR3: CASSLGAARVTDTQYF

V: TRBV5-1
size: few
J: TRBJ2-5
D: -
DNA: TGCGCCAGCAGCCGAGGGATGTCCGGGGAGACCCAGTACTTC
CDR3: CASSRGMSGETQYF

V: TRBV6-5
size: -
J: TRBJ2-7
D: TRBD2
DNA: TGTGCCAGCAGTTATGCTAGCGGGGGCTCGTCCTACGAGCAGTACTTC
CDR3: CASSYASGGSSYEQYF

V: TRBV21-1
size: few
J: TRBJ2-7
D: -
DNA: TGTGCCAGCACCAACCTAGGGAGCAGGCAGTACTTC
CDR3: CASTNLGSRQYF

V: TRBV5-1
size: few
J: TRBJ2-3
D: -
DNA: TGCGCCAGCAGCTTGGAGAGGGGACCGATCACAGATACGCAGTATTTT
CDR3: CASSLERGPITDTQYF

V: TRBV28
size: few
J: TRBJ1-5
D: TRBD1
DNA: TGTGCCAGCATTGGACAGGGGAGTCAGCCCCAGCATTTT
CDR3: CASIGQGSQPQHF

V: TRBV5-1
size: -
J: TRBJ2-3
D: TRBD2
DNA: TGCGCCAGCAGCTTGACTAGCGGCACAGATACGCAGTATTTT
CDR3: CASSLTSGTDTQYF

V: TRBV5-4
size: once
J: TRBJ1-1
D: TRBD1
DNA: TGTGCCAGCAGCTTCCGAGGGGGCCATATAATGAACACTGAAGCTTTCTTT
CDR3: CASSFRGGHIMNTEAFF

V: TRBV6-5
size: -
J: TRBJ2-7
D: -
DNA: TGTGCCAGCAGCACGGGACACTCCTACGAGCAGTACTTC
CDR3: CASSTGHSYEQYF

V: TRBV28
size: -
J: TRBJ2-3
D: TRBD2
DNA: TGTGCCAGCAGTATTTGGGGGCGACTAGCGGATAGCACAGATACGCAGTATTTT
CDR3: CASSIWGRLADSTDTQYF